This record concerns one TCR beta chain sequence. In its sample, this clonotype was seen many times. Its specific antigen is unknown. No base quality information exists; no much larger clone differs at one position. The sample was run on an Illumina HiSeq 1500. TCRdb passed the public sequencing reads through fastp at Q25 and MiXCR, retaining productive beta sequences. When rows share a CDR3 protein, they turn into one entry using the most common DNA and genes. This sample lists almost 500,000 distinct CDR3 sequences; roughly 10% were detected once. The ten largest clonotypes hold roughly 10% of the sample. The sample originates from a study of T cell repertoires in cytomegalovirus infection (dated by TCRdb to between 2019 and 2020). Turning to the overall study: Donor HLA type was relevant to the analysis, as public TCR beta signatures indicated carriage of CMV infection together with the matching HLA type.

Results the study describes overall, beyond this receptor: Carriers of CMV infection plus the relevant HLA type were discriminated by the cumulative frequency of public TCR beta family members in the study cohort and in an independent roughly 400-donor cohort. In the ex vivo response, HLA-C-restricted CMV-specific TCR beta clonotypes were dominant, and in two of eight donors the single most frequent clonotype came from this HLA-C-restricted group.

CDR3 length: 17 amino acids, cysteine to phenylalanine. The retained sequence is limited to the CDR3, 51 bases, with the frame set at the first base. Trimming takes 3 bases off V and 4 bases off J; junction bases not matched to a gene: 14. The germline V gene specifies SGHVS as CDR1 and FQNEAQ as CDR2. The specimen was PBMCs. This receptor was obtained from a human donor in good health (CMV status not recorded). Some clones in this sample may be carry-over from other donors' samples. The chain employs TRBV7-8 and TRBJ2-5, and 7 bases in between align with TRBD2. The sequenced DNA: TGTGCCAGCAGCTTTTCTCGGGGCGGGAGATCGGGAGAGACCCAGTACTTC. Its amino acids are CASSFSRGGRSGETQYF.